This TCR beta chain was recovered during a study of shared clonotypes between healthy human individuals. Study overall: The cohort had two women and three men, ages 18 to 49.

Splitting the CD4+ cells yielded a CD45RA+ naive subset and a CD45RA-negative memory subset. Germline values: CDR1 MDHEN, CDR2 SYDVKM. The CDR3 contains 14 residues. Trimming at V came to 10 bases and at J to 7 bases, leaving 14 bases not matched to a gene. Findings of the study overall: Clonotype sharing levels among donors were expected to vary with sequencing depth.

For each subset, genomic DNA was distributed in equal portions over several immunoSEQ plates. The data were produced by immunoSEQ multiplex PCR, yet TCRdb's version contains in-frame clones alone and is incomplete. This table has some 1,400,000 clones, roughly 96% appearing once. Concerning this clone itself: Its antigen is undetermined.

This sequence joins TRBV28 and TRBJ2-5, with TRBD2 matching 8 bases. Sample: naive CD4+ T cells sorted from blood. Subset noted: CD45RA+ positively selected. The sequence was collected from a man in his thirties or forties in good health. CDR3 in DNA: TGTGCCACCTACGCGAGCGGGAGATACGGGACCCAGTACTTC. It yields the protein CATYASGRYGTQYF.